This is a list of T cell receptor beta chains from one sample in a study of T cells in localized non-small cell lung cancer. The data were produced by immunoSEQ multiplex PCR, yet TCRdb's version contains in-frame clones alone and is incomplete. The sample records 10,000 or so clones, about 90% being singletons. Sequenced material: peripheral blood, taken before any cancer treatment. The receptor set was obtained from a woman aged 40 to 75 with stage I squamous cell lung carcinoma. The CDR3 runs from the conserved cysteine through the conserved F or W. A D gene is named only where the DNA matches it firmly. A clone size is listed for some rows: how often the clone was seen (once, few, many), or a class if it is expanded.

V gene: TRBV5-4; J gene: TRBJ1-3; D gene: NA; clone size: NA; CDR3 length: 15; CDR3 protein: CASSSLGGGGNTIYF; CDR3 DNA: TGTGCCAGCAGCTCCCTGGGGGGCGGTGGAAACACCATATATTTT
V gene: TRBV13; J gene: TRBJ2-7; D gene: NA; clone size: once; CDR3 length: 14; CDR3 protein: CASSFLDGSYEQYF; CDR3 DNA: TGTGCCAGCAGCTTTCTTGACGGCTCCTACGAGCAGTACTTC
V gene: TRBV30; J gene: TRBJ1-6; D gene: NA; clone size: NA; CDR3 length: 13; CDR3 protein: CAWSSGERSPLHF; CDR3 DNA: TGTGCCTGGAGTTCAGGGGAGAGATCACCCCTCCACTTT
V gene: TRBV7-2; J gene: TRBJ1-2; D gene: NA; clone size: once; CDR3 length: 15; CDR3 protein: CASSLGSGGNYGYTF; CDR3 DNA: TGTGCCAGCAGCTTAGGTAGCGGCGGAAACTATGGCTACACCTTC
V gene: TRBV6-5; J gene: TRBJ2-3; D gene: NA; clone size: NA; CDR3 length: 15; CDR3 protein: CASSYRPLSTDTQYF; CDR3 DNA: TGTGCCAGCAGTTACCGACCATTAAGCACAGATACGCAGTATTTT
V gene: TRBV7-2; J gene: TRBJ2-3; D gene: NA; clone size: NA; CDR3 length: 15; CDR3 protein: CASSAFHGGTDTQYF; CDR3 DNA: TGTGCCAGCAGCGCCTTTCATGGAGGCACAGATACGCAGTATTTT
V gene: TRBV5-4; J gene: TRBJ2-5; D gene: TRBD1; clone size: NA; CDR3 length: 16; CDR3 protein: CASSLDNRGGGETQYF; CDR3 DNA: TGTGCCAGCAGCTTGGACAACAGGGGTGGGGGAGAGACCCAGTACTTC
V gene: TRBV4-2; J gene: TRBJ1-3; D gene: NA; clone size: NA; CDR3 length: 15; CDR3 protein: CASSQNGDSRNTIYF; CDR3 DNA: TGTGCCAGCAGCCAAAATGGGGACTCTAGAAACACCATATATTTT
V gene: TRBV5-4; J gene: TRBJ1-2; D gene: NA; clone size: once; CDR3 length: 14; CDR3 protein: CASSLEGVVYGYTF; CDR3 DNA: TGTGCCAGCAGCTTGGAAGGGGTAGTGTATGGCTACACCTTC
V gene: TRBV2; J gene: TRBJ1-1; D gene: TRBD1; clone size: NA; CDR3 length: 20; CDR3 protein: CASSESREPGQEIKEAEAFF; CDR3 DNA: TGTGCCAGCAGTGAATCACGAGAACCGGGACAGGAGATCAAGGAGGCTGAAGCTTTCTTT
V gene: TRBV7-9; J gene: TRBJ1-2; D gene: TRBD1; clone size: NA; CDR3 length: 16; CDR3 protein: CASSSRRGGLNYGYTF; CDR3 DNA: TGTGCCAGCAGCTCCAGACGAGGGGGCCTTAACTATGGCTACACCTTC
V gene: TRBV29-1; J gene: TRBJ1-1; D gene: NA; clone size: NA; CDR3 length: 15; CDR3 protein: CSVEDQIGIISEAFF; CDR3 DNA: TGCAGCGTTGAAGATCAGATCGGGATTATTTCTGAAGCTTTCTTT
V gene: TRBV4-2; J gene: TRBJ2-5; D gene: TRBD2; clone size: NA; CDR3 length: 17; CDR3 protein: CASSQAPGLAGEETQYF; CDR3 DNA: TGTGCCAGCAGCCAAGCCCCGGGACTAGCGGGGGAAGAGACCCAGTACTTC
V gene: TRBV15; J gene: TRBJ2-1; D gene: TRBD1; clone size: NA; CDR3 length: 15; CDR3 protein: CATSSRTGVGNEQFF; CDR3 DNA: TGTGCCACCAGCAGCCGGACAGGGGTCGGGAATGAGCAGTTCTTC
V gene: TRBV11-3; J gene: TRBJ2-2; D gene: NA; clone size: few; CDR3 length: 13; CDR3 protein: CASSQSGTGELFF; CDR3 DNA: TGTGCCAGCAGCCAGTCGGGCACCGGGGAGCTGTTTTTT
V gene: TRBV7-2; J gene: TRBJ2-5; D gene: TRBD1; clone size: NA; CDR3 length: 14; CDR3 protein: CASSSGTGLETQYF; CDR3 DNA: TGTGCCAGCAGCTCGGGGACAGGGCTAGAGACCCAGTACTTC
V gene: TRBV11-3; J gene: TRBJ1-4; D gene: NA; clone size: NA; CDR3 length: 11; CDR3 protein: CASSSTGKLFF; CDR3 DNA: TGTGCCAGCAGCTCGACAGGAAAACTGTTTTTT
V gene: TRBV15; J gene: TRBJ2-1; D gene: NA; clone size: NA; CDR3 length: 16; CDR3 protein: CATSFYASGSYNEQFF; CDR3 DNA: TGTGCCACCAGCTTTTACGCGAGCGGCTCCTACAATGAGCAGTTCTTC
V gene: TRBV10-1; J gene: TRBJ2-1; D gene: TRBD1; clone size: NA; CDR3 length: 14; CDR3 protein: CASSLRQGKGEQFF; CDR3 DNA: TGCGCCAGCAGTCTCCGACAGGGTAAAGGTGAGCAGTTCTTC
V gene: TRBV19; J gene: TRBJ1-1; D gene: TRBD1; clone size: NA; CDR3 length: 15; CDR3 protein: CASSIDTGGWTEAFF; CDR3 DNA: TGTGCCAGTAGTATAGATACAGGGGGTTGGACTGAAGCTTTCTTT
V gene: TRBV6-5; J gene: TRBJ1-4; D gene: NA; clone size: NA; CDR3 length: 12; CDR3 protein: CASSDPSGKLFF; CDR3 DNA: TGTGCCAGCAGTGACCCCTCGGGGAAACTGTTTTTT
V gene: TRBV7-3; J gene: TRBJ2-3; D gene: NA; clone size: NA; CDR3 length: 13; CDR3 protein: CASSPMGANTQYF; CDR3 DNA: TGTGCCAGCAGTCCAATGGGGGCTAATACGCAGTATTTT
V gene: TRBV2; J gene: TRBJ2-2; D gene: TRBD2; clone size: NA; CDR3 length: 19; CDR3 protein: CASSVRRDYHALDTGELFF; CDR3 DNA: TGTGCCAGCAGTGTCCGCCGGGACTACCACGCCCTAGACACCGGGGAGCTGTTTTTT
V gene: TRBV4-1; J gene: TRBJ2-7; D gene: NA; clone size: NA; CDR3 length: 17; CDR3 protein: CASSQEIGGGRAYEQYF; CDR3 DNA: TGCGCCAGCAGCCAAGAAATTGGGGGCGGCCGTGCCTACGAGCAGTACTTC
V gene: TRBV18; J gene: TRBJ1-4; D gene: NA; clone size: NA; CDR3 length: 13; CDR3 protein: CASSPRTDEKLFF; CDR3 DNA: TGTGCCAGCTCACCTCGGACAGATGAAAAACTGTTTTTT